Listed here are 26 T cell receptor beta chains from one sample, sequenced in a study of shared clonotypes between healthy human individuals. Profiled with immunoSEQ multiplex PCR; TCRdb holds only in-frame clones, not every one. The table has about 1.1 million clones, around 77% seen once. The specimen sequenced was memory CD4+ T cells from PBMCs. As to subset: CD45RA-negative fraction. The receptor source for this set is a man aged 18 to 30 in good health. Some clones in this sample may be carry-over from other donors' samples.

This chain joins TRBV9 and TRBJ2-1, with D possibly TRBD2 on 6 matching bases. The germline V and J ends were trimmed by 0 bases and 7 bases, with 17 bases remaining between them. The germline V gene has CDR1 SGDLS and CDR2 YYNGEE. The CDR3 is made up of 16 amino acids. The CDR3 nucleotides are TGTGCCAGCAGCGTAGAGGGCGGGAATAGGAGGAATGAGCAGTTCTTC. Translation: CASSVEGGNRRNEQFF.

The chain carries TRBV10-1 and TRBJ2-2; TRBD1 agrees at 9 bases. This CDR3 has 14 residues. Looked up from germline, CDR1 is WNHNN and CDR2 is SYGVQD (reference sequence). Trimming took 6 bases from V and 4 from J; bases not matched to a gene: 3. The DNA of the CDR3 is TGCGCCAGCAGAGAACAGGGGGCCACCGGGGAGCTGTTTTTT. This translates into CASREQGATGELFF.

This clone was seen only once. Within the sample, other DNA sequences also encode this same CDR3. This CDR3 reads CASSPRRGSGANVLTF. DNA of the CDR3: TGTGCCAGCAGTCCGCGGCGGGGCTCCGGGGCCAACGTCCTGACTTTC. The gene calls are TRBV7-9 and TRBJ2-6, with D maybe TRBD2 (6 bases). Deletions cut 6 bases from V and 4 bases from J, with 16 bases between. Germline CDR1 is SEHNR and CDR2 is FQNEAQ (reference sequence). This CDR3 is 16 amino acids long.

V gene TRBV2 combines with J gene TRBJ1-4, with D perhaps TRBD1 (5 bases). The CDR3 extends over 19 amino acids. Trimming cost V 6 bases and J 7 bases, with 30 bases left between them. Germline CDR1 SNHLY, CDR2 FYNNEI. CDR3: CASSTTGKSSRVVREKLFF. The CDR3 region has the DNA TGTGCCAGCAGCACCACCGGTAAAAGCTCCAGGGTAGTTCGTGAAAAACTGTTTTTT.

This rearrangement joins TRBV30 to TRBJ1-2; 7 bases agree with TRBD1. V gave up 5 bases and J gave up 4 bases; unmatched junction bases: 13. CDR3 length: 15 amino acids. Looked up from germline, CDR1 is GTSNPN and CDR2 is SVGIG (reference sequence). The CDR3 region has the DNA TGTGCCTGGGGGTTCGGACAGGAGACACTCTATGGCTACACCTTC. Encoded protein: CAWGFGQETLYGYTF.

This clone was seen a single time. The chain recombines TRBV28 with TRBJ2-7; TRBD1 is a possible D gene (6 bases). The CDR3 consists of 13 residues. V gave up 8 bases and J gave up 5 bases, with 16 bases separating them. The V gene's germline CDR1 is MDHEN and CDR2 SYDVKM. The CDR3, as DNA: TGTGCCAGCGGGCCAGGGGCCCTAGACGAGCAGTACTTC. It specifies CASGPGALDEQYF.

The chain combines TRBV11-2 with TRBJ2-4; 8 positions match TRBD1. J lost 1 base, V lost 0 bases, and 11 bases had no gene match. The CDR3 totals 19 residues. CDR1 is SGHAT, CDR2 FQNNGV, per germline. Here the CDR3 DNA reads TGTGCCAGCAGCTTAGACAGGGGGCAGGGTAAGACTGCCAAAAACATTCAGTACTTC. Residues: CASSLDRGQGKTAKNIQYF.

The genes are TRBV30 and TRBJ2-7; no clear D gene. From germline, CDR1 is GTSNPN and CDR2 SVGIG (reference sequence). The CDR3 has 12 residues. Between the trimmed V and J ends, which lost 0 bases and 7 bases, there was a span of 10 bases. The CDR3 here is CAWSVRLHEQYF. DNA for the CDR3: TGTGCCTGGAGTGTCCGGCTTCATGAGCAGTACTTC.

The chain uses TRBV18 and TRBJ2-7; D remains unclear. This CDR3 comprises 16 residues. V was cut by 1 base and J by 0 bases, with 13 bases left in between. Germline V CDR1 and CDR2: KGHSH, LQKENI. CDR3 region: CASSPQALLTSYEQYF. DNA of the CDR3: TGTGCCAGCTCACCACAAGCCCTACTAACCTCCTACGAGCAGTACTTC.

The chain uses TRBV6-5 and TRBJ2-2, with D perhaps TRBD1 (5 bases). Trimming cost V 6 bases and J 5 bases, with 13 bases left between them. CDR3 length equals 14 residues. Germline V gene data show CDR1 as MNHEY and CDR2 as SVGAGI. DNA for the CDR3: TGTGCCAGCAGCCCCGGTGGACAAACCGGGGAGCTGTTTTTT. This translates into CASSPGGQTGELFF.

The CDR3 is CASSYSRTWGGVLTF. The CDR3 bases are TGTGCCAGCAGTTACTCGAGGACTTGGGGAGGCGTCCTGACTTTC. The chain combines TRBV6-5 with TRBJ2-6; D may be TRBD2 (6 bases). Germline loops: CDR1 MNHEY, CDR2 SVGAGI. The V gene lost 0 bases and the J gene lost 12 bases, with 15 bases spanning the gap. The CDR3 runs 15 residues.

A single count supports this clone. V and J are TRBV6-6 and TRBJ1-3; D not certain. Trimming cost V 6 bases and J 0 bases, with 12 bases left between them. This CDR3 is built from 15 residues. CDR1 is MNHNY and CDR2 is SVGAGI in the germline V gene (reference sequence). The CDR3 loop reads CASRISSFSGNTIYF. The CDR3 DNA follows: TGTGCCAGCAGAATATCAAGTTTCTCTGGAAACACCATATATTTT.

Comments on this clone: A much larger clone lies one base from this, so it may be a read error. J is TRBJ1-1 and V is TRBV28; unclear D gene. From germline, CDR1 is MDHEN and CDR2 SYDVKM. CDR3 length equals 11 residues. Trimming took off 7 bases at V and 1 base at J, with 4 bases between the two ends. DNA for the CDR3: TGTGCCAGCAAGGAGAACACTGAAGCTTTCTTT. Protein product: CASKENTEAFF.

The chain's CDR3 is CASSGGGTSGRAGKTQYF. The CDR3 region has the DNA TGTGCCAGCAGCGGGGGCGGGACTAGCGGGAGGGCCGGGAAGACCCAGTACTTC. The chain employs TRBV5-4 and TRBJ2-5; 16 bases match TRBD2. V lost 4 bases to trimming and J lost 6 bases; unmatched junction nucleotides: 12. Per the germline V gene, CDR1 is SGHNT and CDR2 is YYREEE (reference sequence). This CDR3 is 18 amino acids long.

The V gene is TRBV12-2, the J gene TRBJ1-4. TRBV12-2 is recorded as a pseudogene. This CDR3 is 8 amino acids long. This chain's CDR3 is CASRLRVF. The CDR3 DNA reads TGTGCAAGTCGCTTGAGGGTTTTT.

The chain joins TRBV20-1 to TRBJ2-5; the D is unclear. The CDR3 runs to 11 residues. The germline V gene has CDR1 DFQATT and CDR2 SNEGSKA (reference sequence). The V gene lost 3 bases and the J gene lost 4 bases, with 6 bases spanning the gap. CDR3 residues: CSASDLETQYF. The DNA for the CDR3 is TGCAGTGCTAGCGATTTAGAGACCCAGTACTTC.

The chain couples TRBV29-1 to TRBJ2-6; 8 bases line up with TRBD2. Germline CDR1 SQVTM, CDR2 ANQGSEA. After removal of 5 bases from V and 0 bases from J, the junction contained 6 bases not matched to a gene. The CDR3 sequence is 16 residues long. Here the CDR3 DNA reads TGCAGCGTTACTAGCGGCTACAACTCTGGGGCCAACGTCCTGACTTTC. This codes for CSVTSGYNSGANVLTF.

The chain carries TRBV5-6 and TRBJ2-1; 9 positions match TRBD2. Germline V gene lookup returns CDR1 SGHDT and CDR2 YYEEEE. The length of the CDR3 is 15 residues. The J segment lost 3 bases and the V segment lost 2 bases, leaving 3 bases of the junction unmatched. The CDR3 protein is CASSFRLADYNEQFF. Written as DNA, the CDR3 is TGTGCCAGCAGCTTTAGACTAGCGGACTACAATGAGCAGTTCTTC.

The rearrangement joins TRBV4-1 to TRBJ1-4; D gene unclear. V was cut by 4 bases and J by 8 bases, with 14 bases left in between. CDR1 MGHRA and CDR2 YSYEKL come from the germline V gene. CDR3 size: 14 residues. The CDR3 loop is CASSRSGNQEKLFF. Here the CDR3 DNA reads TGCGCCAGCAGCCGCTCCGGGAACCAAGAAAAACTGTTTTTT.

The chain employs TRBV30 and TRBJ1-5; D call uncertain. Trimming took 2 bases from V and 4 from J, leaving 12 bases between them. The CDR3 has 14 residues. Germline assignment: CDR1 GTSNPN and CDR2 SVGIG (reference sequence). The chain's CDR3 is CAWSSRDANQPQHF. In DNA, the CDR3 is TGTGCCTGGAGTTCGCGAGACGCAAATCAGCCCCAGCATTTT.

This chain connects TRBV12-5 to TRBJ2-1; 8 bases line up with TRBD1. CDR3 length: 16 residues. Germline V gene data show CDR1 as LGHNT and CDR2 as FRNRAP. Trimming removed 2 bases from V and 8 bases from J; junction bases left unmatched: 11. CDR3 nucleotides: TGTGCTAGTGGTTTGCCGGACCGGACAGGGTGCGATGAGCAGTTCTTC. As protein: CASGLPDRTGCDEQFF. Full variable domain (rest looked up from reference TRBV12-5 and TRBJ2-1): DARVTQTPRHKVTEMGQEVTMRCQPILGHNTVFWYRQTMMQGLELLAYFRNRAPLDDSGMPKDRFSAEMPDATLATLKIQPSEPRDSAVYFCASGLPDRTGCDEQFFGPGTRLTVL.

This rearrangement joins TRBV9 to TRBJ2-1; maybe TRBD2 (5 bases). Per germline, CDR1 SGDLS and CDR2 YYNGEE. Trimming cost V 2 bases and J 7 bases, with 16 bases left between them. The CDR3 is 15 amino acids. CDR3 DNA sequence: TGTGCCAGCAGCGTCTCGGGTCTCGGGAAGAATGAGCAGTTCTTC. Protein: CASSVSGLGKNEQFF.

This chain connects TRBV7-2 to TRBJ2-7; no clear D. Germline CDR1 reads SGHTA; CDR2 reads FQGNSA. The CDR3 sequence is 14 residues long. V lost 0 bases and J lost 3, with 9 bases in between. DNA for the CDR3: TGTGCCAGCAGCTTAGCGCTGGCAGTCTACGAGCAGTACTTC. Protein: CASSLALAVYEQYF. Variable domain in full (rest from reference TRBV7-2 and TRBJ2-7): GAGVSQSPSNKVTEKGKDVELRCDPISGHTALYWYRQSLGQGLEFLIYFQGNSAPDKSGLPSDRFSAERTGGSVSTLTIQRTQQEDSAVYLCASSLALAVYEQYFGPGTRLTVT.

This chain connects TRBV30 to TRBJ1-4; tentatively, D is TRBD1 (5 bases). CDR1 and CDR2 from the germline V gene are GTSNPN and SVGIG (reference sequence). This CDR3 comprises 13 residues. Deletions cut 2 bases from V and 8 bases from J, with 12 bases between. The CDR3 coding sequence is TGTGCCTGGAGTCGGCAGGGACCCGAAAAACTGTTTTTT. It yields the protein CAWSRQGPEKLFF.

The chain employs TRBV23-1 and TRBJ1-4; a weak D match, TRBD1 (6 bases). TRBV23-1 is filed as an ORF, its function uncertain. CDR3 size: 19 residues. Trimming took off 8 bases at V and 0 bases at J, with 25 bases between the two ends. This CDR3 reads CASQRDYGGRRATNEKLFF. The CDR3 coding sequence is TGCGCCAGCCAACGTGATTACGGGGGGCGGCGGGCAACTAATGAAAAACTGTTTTTT.

This clone appeared a few times. This chain connects TRBV9 to TRBJ1-5; D gene unclear. The germline V and J ends were trimmed by 1 base and 9 bases, with 8 bases remaining between them. Germline loops: CDR1 SGDLS, CDR2 YYNGEE. The CDR3 runs to 12 residues. The CDR3 sequence is CASSVWAGPQHF. The CDR3 DNA follows: TGTGCCAGCAGCGTATGGGCAGGGCCCCAGCATTTT. Filled out from reference TRBV9 and TRBJ1-5, the complete variable domain reads DSGVTQTPKHLITATGQRVTLRCSPRSGDLSVYWYQQSLDQGLQFLIQYYNGEERAKGNILERFSAQQFPDLHSELNLSSLELGDSALYFCASSVWAGPQHFGDGTRLSIL.